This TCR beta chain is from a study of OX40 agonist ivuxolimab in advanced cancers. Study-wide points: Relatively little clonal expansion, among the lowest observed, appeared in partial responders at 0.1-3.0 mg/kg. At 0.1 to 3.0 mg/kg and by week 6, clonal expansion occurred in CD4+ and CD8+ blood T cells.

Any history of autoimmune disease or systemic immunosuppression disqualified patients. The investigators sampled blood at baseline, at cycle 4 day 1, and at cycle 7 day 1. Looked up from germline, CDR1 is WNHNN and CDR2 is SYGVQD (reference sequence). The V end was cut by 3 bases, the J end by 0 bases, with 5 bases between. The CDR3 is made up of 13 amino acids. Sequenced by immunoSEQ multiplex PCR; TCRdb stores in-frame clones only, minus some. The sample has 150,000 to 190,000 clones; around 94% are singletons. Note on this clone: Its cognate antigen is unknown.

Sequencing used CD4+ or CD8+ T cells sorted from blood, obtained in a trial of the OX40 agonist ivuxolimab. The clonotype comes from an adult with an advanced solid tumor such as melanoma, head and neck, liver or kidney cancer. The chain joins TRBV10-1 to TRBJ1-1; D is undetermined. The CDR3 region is CASSERVNTEAFF. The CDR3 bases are TGCGCCAGCAGTGAAAGGGTGAACACTGAAGCTTTCTTT.